This T cell receptor (beta chain) was sequenced in a study of blood T cell repertoires in COVID-19. Profiling relied on immunoSEQ multiplex PCR, and the TCRdb table lists in-frame clones only, not all of them. This sample has about 250,000 clones, with around 91% found just once. Germline CDR1 reads MNHEY; CDR2 reads SMNVEV (reference sequence). The trim removed 5 bases at V and 4 bases at J, leaving 7 bases unmatched. The CDR3 contains 16 residues. The TCR originated in a woman aged 18-30 years who had recovered from COVID-19. The gene calls are TRBV27 and TRBJ2-2; 10 nucleotides align to TRBD1. Sequenced: PBMCs or T cells enriched from blood (not recorded which). CDR3 in amino acids: CASSPQGQGPTGELFF. CDR3 nucleotide sequence: TGTGCCAGCAGTCCCCAGGGACAGGGGCCCACCGGGGAGCTGTTTTTT.